The 27 T cell receptor beta chains given below trace back to one sample, sequenced in a study of cytomegalovirus exposure and HLA in healthy donors. PCR employed 60 Vbeta and 13 Jbeta primers. Assay used: immunoSEQ multiplex PCR; TCRdb lists only in-frame clones, some missing. The sample shows some 100,000 clones, 70% to 85% of them seen only once. Sample: PBMCs. The receptors were sampled from a woman aged 50 to 65 in good health and CMV-seropositive.

The chain couples TRBV15 to TRBJ2-1, with D maybe TRBD1 (5 bases). Germline CDR1 LNHNV, CDR2 YYDKDF (reference sequence). V lost 4 bases and J 10 bases, leaving 8 bases between the germline ends. This CDR3 has 11 amino acids. CDR3 amino acids: CATSTSGEQFF. The DNA for the CDR3 is TGTGCCACCAGCACCTCAGGGGAGCAGTTCTTC.

The V call is TRBV4-1, the J call TRBJ1-2; 7 nucleotides match TRBD1. The CDR3 totals 16 residues. Germline trimming cut 0 bases from V and 2 bases from J; bases unmatched to any gene: 6. Germline V CDR1 and CDR2: MGHRA, YSYEKL. DNA of the CDR3: TGCGCCAGCAGCCAAGATCGGGACAGTCAGAACTATGGCTACACCTTC. This encodes CASSQDRDSQNYGYTF.

This clone was counted a few times. This chain joins TRBV19 and TRBJ1-1; 9 bases agree with TRBD1. V was clipped by 3 bases and J by 5 bases; unmatched bases: 13. The CDR3 totals 17 residues. CDR1 and CDR2 (germline): LNHDA, SQIVND (reference sequence). The CDR3 region is CASSILQTGTGRTEAFF. The CDR3 nucleotides read TGTGCCAGTAGTATCCTCCAAACCGGGACAGGGAGGACTGAAGCTTTCTTT.

This clone was seen only once. This chain connects TRBV10-3 to TRBJ1-1, with a possible D match to TRBD1 (6 bases). The V gene's germline CDR1 is ENHRY and CDR2 SYGVKD. Deletions cut 10 bases from V and 1 base from J, with 22 bases between. CDR3 length: 16 amino acids. DNA for the CDR3: TGTGCCACCAGGAAGGCGGGGGCTGGGGAGAACACTGAAGCTTTCTTT. Its protein is CATRKAGAGENTEAFF.

This chain connects TRBV30 to TRBJ1-3; no reliable D call. From germline, CDR1 is GTSNPN and CDR2 SVGIG (reference sequence). The CDR3 sequence is 13 residues long. V lost 0 bases and J 1 base, leaving 4 bases between the germline ends. CDR3 in amino acids: CAWSVKSGNTIYF. The CDR3 DNA is TGTGCCTGGAGTGTTAAATCTGGAAACACCATATATTTT.

The chain uses TRBV19 and TRBJ1-1, with D perhaps matching TRBD1 (5 bases). V lost 0 bases and J lost 3, with 14 bases in between. Germline values: CDR1 LNHDA, CDR2 SQIVND (reference sequence). The CDR3 is made up of 16 amino acids. The CDR3 DNA follows: TGTGCCAGTAGTATAGATCGCGAAGGGGAATACACTGAAGCTTTCTTT. This encodes CASSIDREGEYTEAFF.

The chain employs TRBV7-9 and TRBJ1-2; no firm D call. The V and J ends lost 5 bases and 7 bases respectively, with 11 bases between them. Germline V gene lookup returns CDR1 SEHNR and CDR2 FQNEAQ (reference sequence). CDR3 length equals 12 residues. The DNA of the CDR3 is TGTGCCAGCAGCCTCACTCCTGTTGGCTACACCTTC. Protein product: CASSLTPVGYTF.

This clone was recorded once. J is TRBJ2-1 and V is TRBV7-9, with TRBD1 identical over 8 bases. Germline CDR1 SEHNR, CDR2 FQNEAQ (reference sequence). V dropped 1 base and J dropped 8; count of bases not matched to a gene: 7. The CDR3 sequence is 15 residues long. In DNA form, the CDR3 reads TGTGCCAGCAGCTTAGATGACAGGGGTAGCGATGAGCAGTTCTTC. Encoded protein: CASSLDDRGSDEQFF. Filled out from reference TRBV7-9 and TRBJ2-1, the complete variable domain reads DTGVSQNPRHKITKRGQNVTFRCDPISEHNRLYWYRQTLGQGPEFLTYFQNEAQLEKSRLLSDRFSAERPKGSFSTLEIQRTEQGDSAMYLCASSLDDRGSDEQFFGPGTRLTVL.

The J gene is TRBJ1-5, the V gene TRBV19; a weak D match, TRBD1 (6 bases). The CDR3 has 15 amino acids. Deletions cut 0 bases from V and 1 base from J, with 7 bases between. The germline CDR1 and CDR2 sequences are LNHDA and SQIVND (reference sequence). The CDR3 coding sequence is TGTGCCAGTAGTATAGAGGGGGCGAGCAATCAGCCCCAGCATTTT. Its protein product is CASSIEGASNQPQHF.

CDR3 residues: CASSGGLAGVGSYNEQFF. Written as DNA, the CDR3 is TGTGCCAGTAGTGGGGGACTAGCGGGAGTCGGCTCCTACAATGAGCAGTTCTTC. This chain uses TRBV19 with TRBJ2-1, with 14 positions matching TRBD2. Unmatched junction bases numbered 6, after V lost 5 bases and J lost 0 bases. The CDR3 sequence is 18 residues long. Per the germline V gene, CDR1 is LNHDA and CDR2 is SQIVND (reference sequence).

This clone occurred a few times. The chain combines TRBV2 with TRBJ1-6; a possible D gene is TRBD1 (6 bases). Germline V gene lookup returns CDR1 SNHLY and CDR2 FYNNEI. The CDR3 has 12 residues. Trimming removed 10 bases at V and 10 bases at J, with 14 bases between. This CDR3 is CATQGVGSPLHF. Written as DNA, the CDR3 is TGTGCCACACAGGGTGTAGGCTCACCCCTCCACTTT.

V and J are TRBV19 and TRBJ1-6; D unresolved. CDR1 is LNHDA and CDR2 is SQIVND in the germline V gene (reference sequence). V was shortened by 3 bases and J by 8 bases, with 8 bases between the two germline ends. CDR3 length equals 13 residues. The chain's CDR3 is CASSIAGHSPLHF. CDR3 nucleotides: TGTGCCAGTAGTATCGCAGGCCATTCACCCCTCCACTTT.

The chain employs TRBV7-2 and TRBJ1-2; D is unclear. The V and J ends lost 4 bases and 0 bases respectively, with 9 bases between them. The CDR3 has 14 residues. Germline V gives CDR1 SGHTA, CDR2 FQGNSA. The CDR3 is CASSSQIPNYGYTF. CDR3 DNA sequence: TGTGCCAGCAGCTCCCAGATACCTAACTATGGCTACACCTTC.

The J gene is TRBJ1-2, the V gene TRBV6-5; D remains unclear. With 6 bases removed from V and 4 bases from J, the gap between germline ends came to 6 bases. The CDR3 extends over 11 amino acids. Looked up from germline, CDR1 is MNHEY and CDR2 is SVGAGI. CDR3 protein: CASSPGYGYTF. DNA for the CDR3: TGTGCCAGCAGCCCAGGCTATGGCTACACCTTC.

CDR3 bases: TGTGCCAGCAGCCCGAGGGGACAAACTGAAGCTTTCTTT. Translated, it gives CASSPRGQTEAFF. This chain links TRBV7-2 with TRBJ1-1, with a weak D call TRBD1 (6 bases). This CDR3 has 13 residues. CDR1 and CDR2 (germline): SGHTA, FQGNSA. V was trimmed by 5 bases and J by 5 bases, leaving 12 bases between them.

CDR3 DNA sequence: TGTGCCAGCAGTTTTAGAGTAGAGACCCAGTACTTC. This translates into CASSFRVETQYF. The chain carries TRBV28 and TRBJ2-5; D ambiguous. The V end was cut by 3 bases, the J end by 4 bases, with 6 bases between. CDR3 length: 12 residues. From germline, CDR1 is MDHEN and CDR2 SYDVKM.

The chain joins TRBV27 to TRBJ1-5; the D gene is possibly TRBD1 (5 bases). Germline assignment: CDR1 MNHEY and CDR2 SMNVEV (reference sequence). The germline V and J ends were trimmed by 5 bases and 6 bases, with 11 bases remaining between them. The CDR3 has 13 residues. CDR3 sequence reads: CASSPGLGQPQHF. The CDR3, as DNA: TGTGCCAGCAGTCCAGGGCTGGGTCAGCCCCAGCATTTT.

The V and J genes are TRBV4-3 and TRBJ2-3; 10 nucleotides align to TRBD2. The V gene's germline CDR1 is LGHNA and CDR2 YSLEER. Unmatched junction bases numbered 3, after V lost 0 bases and J lost 0 bases. The CDR3 is 17 residues long. The CDR3 reads CASSQDRTSGSTDTQYF. CDR3 sequence (DNA): TGCGCCAGCAGCCAAGATAGGACTAGCGGAAGCACAGATACGCAGTATTTT.

The CDR3 loop reads CAINGQTGIEAFF. For the CDR3, the DNA is TGTGCCATCAATGGCCAAACAGGGATTGAAGCTTTCTTT. The chain couples TRBV10-3 to TRBJ1-1; possible D gene TRBD1, 6 bases. CDR3 length: 13 amino acids. Germline CDR1 reads ENHRY; CDR2 reads SYGVKD. V was trimmed by 7 bases and J by 7 bases, leaving 16 bases between them.

This clone was recorded a few times. The chain carries TRBV15 and TRBJ1-1; 8 bases are a match to TRBD1. After removal of 5 bases from V and 1 base from J, the junction contained 9 bases not matched to a gene. Germline loops: CDR1 LNHNV, CDR2 YYDKDF (reference sequence). The CDR3 is 16 amino acids. CDR3 coding DNA: TGTGCCACCAGCGGTCCCTGGGGGACAGGGAACACTGAAGCTTTCTTT. It specifies CATSGPWGTGNTEAFF.

In its sample, this clone was seen a few times. J is TRBJ2-6 and V is TRBV10-1; D is unresolved. This CDR3 is built from 13 residues. Germline V CDR1 and CDR2: WNHNN, SYGVQD (reference sequence). Trimming shortened V by 3 bases and J by 3 bases, and 3 bases separated the two germline ends. As DNA, the CDR3 is TGCGCCAGCAGTGACGGTGGGGCCAACGTCCTGACTTTC. This gives the protein CASSDGGANVLTF.

This sequence joins TRBV29-1 and TRBJ1-4; 10 bases match TRBD1. The CDR3 is 19 amino acids. The V gene end was trimmed by 0 bases and the J gene end by 8 bases; junction bases not matched to a gene: 18. Germline CDR1 is SQVTM and CDR2 is ANQGSEA. CDR3 DNA sequence: TGCAGCGTTGAAGACCCTTGGGACAGGGGAGACGGAGAGATGGAAAAACTGTTTTTT. This codes for CSVEDPWDRGDGEMEKLFF.

The chain links TRBV4-3 to TRBJ1-4, with a tentative D call TRBD1 (6 bases). Looked up from germline, CDR1 is LGHNA and CDR2 is YSLEER. V lost 5 bases, J lost 8 bases, and 15 bases lay in between. CDR3 size: 14 residues. This CDR3 is CASSRAQGMEKLFF. Written as DNA, the CDR3 is TGCGCCAGCAGCAGGGCACAGGGAATGGAAAAACTGTTTTTT.

The J gene is TRBJ2-5, the V gene TRBV30; TRBD2 matches 8 bases. V was pared by 2 bases and J by 4 bases, with 9 bases of the junction left unmatched. Per the germline V gene, CDR1 is GTSNPN and CDR2 is SVGIG (reference sequence). The CDR3 covers 15 residues. The CDR3 sequence: CAWSHLSGIGETQYF. CDR3 nucleotide sequence: TGTGCCTGGAGTCATCTTAGCGGGATTGGAGAGACCCAGTACTTC.

The chain links TRBV18 to TRBJ1-6, with 12 bases identical to TRBD1. There are 19 residues in the CDR3. V lost 0 bases and J lost 10; bases outside the gene matches: 13. Germline V CDR1 and CDR2: KGHSH, LQKENI. The CDR3 spells CASSPPGTGGRLGESPLHF. CDR3 DNA sequence: TGTGCCAGCTCACCACCAGGGACAGGGGGCCGGCTGGGTGAATCACCCCTCCACTTT.

The V gene is TRBV5-1, the J gene TRBJ1-5, with D perhaps matching TRBD1 (5 bases). Trimming shortened V by 5 bases and J by 0 bases, and 12 bases separated the two germline ends. Per the germline V gene, CDR1 is SGHRS and CDR2 is YFSETQ. CDR3 length equals 15 residues. The CDR3 DNA reads as TGCGCCAGCAGGGGGGGGACGGATAGCAATCAGCCCCAGCATTTT. This codes for CASRGGTDSNQPQHF. The full variable domain, completed using reference TRBV5-1 and TRBJ1-5, is KAGVTQTPRYLIKTRGQQVTLSCSPISGHRSVSWYQQTPGQGLQFLFEYFSETQRNKGNFPGRFSGRQFSNSRSEMNVSTLELGDSALYLCASRGGTDSNQPQHFGDGTRLSIL.

The chain links TRBV10-3 to TRBJ2-7, with 10 bases matching TRBD1. Germline CDR1 is ENHRY and CDR2 is SYGVKD. Trimming cost V 9 bases and J 2 bases; bases outside gene matches: 10. CDR3 length: 15 residues. In DNA, the CDR3 is TGTGCCATTAGGGATTCCGGGACAGGGGCCTACGAGCAGTACTTC. Amino acid sequence: CAIRDSGTGAYEQYF.